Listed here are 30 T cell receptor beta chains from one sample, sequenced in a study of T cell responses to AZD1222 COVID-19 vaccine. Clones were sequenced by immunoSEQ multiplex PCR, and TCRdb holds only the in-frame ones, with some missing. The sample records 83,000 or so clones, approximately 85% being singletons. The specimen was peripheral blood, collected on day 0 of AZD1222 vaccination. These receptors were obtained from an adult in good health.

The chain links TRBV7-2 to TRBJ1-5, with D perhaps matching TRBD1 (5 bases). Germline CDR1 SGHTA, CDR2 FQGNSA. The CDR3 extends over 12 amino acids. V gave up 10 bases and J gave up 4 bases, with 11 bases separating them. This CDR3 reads CAIGDGNQPQHF. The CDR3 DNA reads TGTGCCATCGGGGACGGAAATCAGCCCCAGCATTTT. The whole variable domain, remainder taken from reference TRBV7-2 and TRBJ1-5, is GAGVSQSPSNKVTEKGKDVELRCDPISGHTALYWYRQSLGQGLEFLIYFQGNSAPDKSGLPSDRFSAERTGGSVSTLTIQRTQQEDSAVYLCAIGDGNQPQHFGDGTRLSIL.

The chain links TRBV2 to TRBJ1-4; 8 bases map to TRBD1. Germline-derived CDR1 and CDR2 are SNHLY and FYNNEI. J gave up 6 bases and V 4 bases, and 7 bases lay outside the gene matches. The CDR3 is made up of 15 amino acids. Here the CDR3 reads CASSAPGQEDEKLFF. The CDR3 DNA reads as TGTGCCAGCAGTGCTCCGGGACAGGAGGATGAAAAACTGTTTTTT.

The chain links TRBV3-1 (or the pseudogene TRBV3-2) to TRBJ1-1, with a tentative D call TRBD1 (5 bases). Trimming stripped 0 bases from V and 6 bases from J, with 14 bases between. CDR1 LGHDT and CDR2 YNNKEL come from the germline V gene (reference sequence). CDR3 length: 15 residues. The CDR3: CASSQERQGLPEAFF. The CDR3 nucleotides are TGTGCCAGCAGCCAAGAGCGCCAGGGATTGCCTGAAGCTTTCTTT.

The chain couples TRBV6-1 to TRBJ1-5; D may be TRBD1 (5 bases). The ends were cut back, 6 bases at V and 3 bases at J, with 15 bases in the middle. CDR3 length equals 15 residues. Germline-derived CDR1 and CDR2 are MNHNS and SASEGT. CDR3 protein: CASRQPRVPNQPQHF. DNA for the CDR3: TGTGCCAGCAGACAACCCAGGGTTCCCAATCAGCCCCAGCATTTT.

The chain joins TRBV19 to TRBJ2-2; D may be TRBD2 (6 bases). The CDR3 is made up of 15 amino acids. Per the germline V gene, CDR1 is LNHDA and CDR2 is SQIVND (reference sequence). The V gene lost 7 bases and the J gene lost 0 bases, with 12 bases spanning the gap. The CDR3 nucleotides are TGTGCCAGTACGGTGGGACTGACGAACACCGGGGAGCTGTTTTTT. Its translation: CASTVGLTNTGELFF.

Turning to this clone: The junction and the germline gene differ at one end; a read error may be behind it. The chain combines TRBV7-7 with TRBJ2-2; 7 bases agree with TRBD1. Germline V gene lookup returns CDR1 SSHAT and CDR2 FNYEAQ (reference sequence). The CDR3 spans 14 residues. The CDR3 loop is CASSRDRNTGELFF. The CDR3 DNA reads TGTGCTAGCAGCCGGGACAGGAACACCGGGGAGCTGTTTTTT.

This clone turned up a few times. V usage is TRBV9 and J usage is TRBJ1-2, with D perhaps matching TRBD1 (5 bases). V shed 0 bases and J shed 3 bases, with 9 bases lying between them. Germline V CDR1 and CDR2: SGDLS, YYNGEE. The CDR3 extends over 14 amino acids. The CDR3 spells CASSVASGDYGYTF. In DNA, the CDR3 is TGTGCCAGCAGCGTAGCTTCGGGGGACTATGGCTACACCTTC. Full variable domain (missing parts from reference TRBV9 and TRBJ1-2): DSGVTQTPKHLITATGQRVTLRCSPRSGDLSVYWYQQSLDQGLQFLIQYYNGEERAKGNILERFSAQQFPDLHSELNLSSLELGDSALYFCASSVASGDYGYTFGSGTRLTVV.

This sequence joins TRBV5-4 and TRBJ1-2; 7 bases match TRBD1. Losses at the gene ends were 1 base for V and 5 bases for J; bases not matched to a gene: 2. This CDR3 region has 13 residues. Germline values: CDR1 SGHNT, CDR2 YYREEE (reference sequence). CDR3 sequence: CASSLNRGYGYTF. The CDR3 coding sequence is TGTGCCAGCAGCTTGAACAGGGGATATGGCTACACCTTC.

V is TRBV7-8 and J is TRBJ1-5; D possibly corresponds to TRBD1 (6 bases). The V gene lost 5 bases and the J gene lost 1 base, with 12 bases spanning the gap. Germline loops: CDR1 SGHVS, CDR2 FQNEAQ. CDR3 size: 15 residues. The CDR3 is CASSNTGKSNQPQHF. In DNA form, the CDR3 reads TGTGCCAGCAGCAATACAGGGAAGAGCAATCAGCCCCAGCATTTT. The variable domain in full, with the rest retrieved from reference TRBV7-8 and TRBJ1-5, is GAGVSQSPRYKVAKRGQDVALRCDPISGHVSLFWYQQALGQGPEFLTYFQNEAQLDKSGLPSDRFFAERPEGSVSTLKIQRTQQEDSAVYLCASSNTGKSNQPQHFGDGTRLSIL.

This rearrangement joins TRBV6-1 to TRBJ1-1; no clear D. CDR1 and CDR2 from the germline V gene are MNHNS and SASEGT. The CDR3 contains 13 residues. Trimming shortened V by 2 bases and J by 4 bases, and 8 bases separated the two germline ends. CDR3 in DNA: TGTGCCAGCAGTGAACAGTCATTCACTGAAGCTTTCTTT. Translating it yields CASSEQSFTEAFF.

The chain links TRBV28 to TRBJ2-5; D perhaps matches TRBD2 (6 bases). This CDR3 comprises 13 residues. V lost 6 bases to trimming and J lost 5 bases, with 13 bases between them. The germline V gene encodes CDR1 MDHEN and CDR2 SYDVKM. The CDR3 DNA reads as TGTGCCAGCAGGACCGGGGGTCCCGAGACCCAGTACTTC. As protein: CASRTGGPETQYF.

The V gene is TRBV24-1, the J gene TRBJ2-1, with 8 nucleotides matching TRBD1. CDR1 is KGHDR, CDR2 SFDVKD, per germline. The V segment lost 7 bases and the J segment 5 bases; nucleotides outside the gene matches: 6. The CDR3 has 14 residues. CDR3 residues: CATRRDRNNNEQFF. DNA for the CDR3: TGTGCCACCAGACGGGACAGGAACAACAATGAGCAGTTCTTC.

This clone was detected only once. CDR3 nucleotides: TGTGCCAGCAGCTTGCTAGCGGGGGCAGGTGGGACCCAGTACTTC. Its protein product is CASSLLAGAGGTQYF. This sequence joins TRBV5-6 and TRBJ2-5, with 10 bases identical to TRBD2. The J segment lost 7 bases and the V segment lost 1 base, leaving 7 bases of the junction unmatched. Per the germline V gene, CDR1 is SGHDT and CDR2 is YYEEEE. This CDR3 has 15 residues.

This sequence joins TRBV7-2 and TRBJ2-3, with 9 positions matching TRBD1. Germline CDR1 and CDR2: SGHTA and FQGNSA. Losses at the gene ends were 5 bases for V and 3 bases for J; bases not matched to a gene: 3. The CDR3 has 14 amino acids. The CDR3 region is CASSRGTGTDTQYF. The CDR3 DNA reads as TGTGCCAGCAGCCGCGGGACAGGGACAGATACGCAGTATTTT.

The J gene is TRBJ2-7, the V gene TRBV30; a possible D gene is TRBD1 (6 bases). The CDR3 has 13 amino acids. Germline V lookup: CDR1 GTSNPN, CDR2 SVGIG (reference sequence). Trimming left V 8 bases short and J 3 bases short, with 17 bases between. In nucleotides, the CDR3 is TGTGCCGGGGAACCGGGACACCACTACGAGCAGTACTTC. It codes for CAGEPGHHYEQYF.

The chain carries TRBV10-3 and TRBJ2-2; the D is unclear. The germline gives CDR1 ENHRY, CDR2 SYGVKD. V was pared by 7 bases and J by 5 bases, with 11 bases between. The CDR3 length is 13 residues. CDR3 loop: CAIKEIATGELFF. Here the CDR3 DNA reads TGTGCCATCAAGGAGATAGCTACCGGGGAGCTGTTTTTT.

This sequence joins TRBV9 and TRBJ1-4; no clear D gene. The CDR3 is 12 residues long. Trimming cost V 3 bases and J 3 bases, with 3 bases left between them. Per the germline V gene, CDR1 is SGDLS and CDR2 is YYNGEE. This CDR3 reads CASSAPNEKLFF. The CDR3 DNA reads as TGTGCCAGCAGCGCCCCTAATGAAAAACTGTTTTTT.

In nucleotides, the CDR3 is TGTGCCAGCAGCGTGACAGGGGGAGATGAGCCCCAGCATTTT. As protein: CASSVTGGDEPQHF. This chain connects TRBV9 to TRBJ1-5; 9 nucleotides agree with TRBD1. Trimming removed 2 bases from V and 8 bases from J; junction bases left unmatched: 5. The CDR3 totals 14 residues. CDR1 and CDR2 (germline): SGDLS, YYNGEE.

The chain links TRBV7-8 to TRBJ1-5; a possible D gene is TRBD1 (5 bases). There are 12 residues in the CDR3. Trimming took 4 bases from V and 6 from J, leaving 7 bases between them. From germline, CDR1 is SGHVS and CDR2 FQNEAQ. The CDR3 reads CASSYQGQPQHF. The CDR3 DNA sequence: TGTGCCAGCAGCTATCAGGGTCAGCCCCAGCATTTT.

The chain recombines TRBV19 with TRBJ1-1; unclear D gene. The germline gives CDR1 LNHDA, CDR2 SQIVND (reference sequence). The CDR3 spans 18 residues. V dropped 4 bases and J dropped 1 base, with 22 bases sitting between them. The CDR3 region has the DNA TGTGCCAGTAGTACTACCCGACCGATACGGACTGGGAACACTGAAGCTTTCTTT. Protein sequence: CASSTTRPIRTGNTEAFF.

CDR3: CASGQDTIREKLFF. CDR3 bases: TGTGCCAGCGGTCAGGACACAATAAGGGAAAAACTGTTTTTT. V and J are TRBV6-5 and TRBJ1-4, with a possible D match to TRBD1 (5 bases). Germline CDR1 MNHEY, CDR2 SVGAGI. The CDR3 has 14 amino acids. V lost 8 bases to trimming and J lost 8 bases, with 18 bases between them.

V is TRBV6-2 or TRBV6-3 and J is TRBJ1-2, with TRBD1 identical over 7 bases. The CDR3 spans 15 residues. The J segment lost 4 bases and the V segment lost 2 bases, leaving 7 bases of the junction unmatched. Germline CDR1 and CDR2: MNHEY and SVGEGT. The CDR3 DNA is TGTGCCAGCAGTTACGGGCGGGGGACAGCCTATGGCTACACCTTC. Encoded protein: CASSYGRGTAYGYTF.

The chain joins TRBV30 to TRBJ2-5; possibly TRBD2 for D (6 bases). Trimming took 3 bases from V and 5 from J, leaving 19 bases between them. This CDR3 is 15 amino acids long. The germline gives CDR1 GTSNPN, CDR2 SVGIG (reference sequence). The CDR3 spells CAWSLISGSGETQYF. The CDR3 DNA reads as TGTGCCTGGAGCTTAATTAGCGGCTCTGGGGAGACCCAGTACTTC.

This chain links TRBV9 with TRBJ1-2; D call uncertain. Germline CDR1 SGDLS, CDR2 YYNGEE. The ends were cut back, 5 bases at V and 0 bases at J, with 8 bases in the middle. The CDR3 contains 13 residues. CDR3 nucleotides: TGTGCCAGCAGGAGGGAAGCTAACTATGGCTACACCTTC. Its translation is CASRREANYGYTF.

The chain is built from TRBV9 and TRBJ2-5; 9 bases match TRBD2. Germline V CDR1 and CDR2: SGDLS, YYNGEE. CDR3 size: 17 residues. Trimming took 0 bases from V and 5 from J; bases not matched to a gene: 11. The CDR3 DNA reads TGTGCCAGCAGCGTAGGTGCGGGCGGGAGGGCAGGTGAGACCCAGTACTTC. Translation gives CASSVGAGGRAGETQYF.

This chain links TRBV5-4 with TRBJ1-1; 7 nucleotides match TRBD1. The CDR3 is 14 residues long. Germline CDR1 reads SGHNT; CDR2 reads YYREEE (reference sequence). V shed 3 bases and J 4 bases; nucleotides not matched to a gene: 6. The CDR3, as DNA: TGTGCCAGCAGCTCACAGGGGCGTAGCACTGAAGCTTTCTTT. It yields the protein CASSSQGRSTEAFF.

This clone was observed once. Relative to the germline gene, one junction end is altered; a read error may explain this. The CDR3 sequence is CASSLGGISTIYF. CDR3 bases: TGTGCCAGCAGTTTAGGGGGGATCAGCACCATATATTTT. The chain joins TRBV11-2 to TRBJ1-3; the D gene is possibly TRBD1 (6 bases). The CDR3 has 13 amino acids. CDR1 is SGHAT, CDR2 FQNNGV, per germline.

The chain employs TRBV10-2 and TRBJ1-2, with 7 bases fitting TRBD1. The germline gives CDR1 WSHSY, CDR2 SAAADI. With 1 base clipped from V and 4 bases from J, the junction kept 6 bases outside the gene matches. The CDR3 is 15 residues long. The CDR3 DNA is TGCGCCAGCAGTGAGTTCTTAGGACAGGTCTATGGCTACACCTTC. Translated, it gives CASSEFLGQVYGYTF.

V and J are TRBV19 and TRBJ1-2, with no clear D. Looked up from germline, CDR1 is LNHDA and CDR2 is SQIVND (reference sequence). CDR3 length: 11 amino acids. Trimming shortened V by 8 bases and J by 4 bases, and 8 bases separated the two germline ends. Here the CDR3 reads CASGGSYGYTF. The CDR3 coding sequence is TGTGCCAGTGGCGGGAGCTATGGCTACACCTTC.

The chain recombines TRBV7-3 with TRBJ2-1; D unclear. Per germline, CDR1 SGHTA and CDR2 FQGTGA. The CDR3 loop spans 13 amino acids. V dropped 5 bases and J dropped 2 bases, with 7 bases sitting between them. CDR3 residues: CASSRGPYNEQFF. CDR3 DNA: TGTGCCAGCAGCCGCGGTCCCTACAATGAGCAGTTCTTC.